One and the same sample provided the 23 T cell receptor beta chains below, sequenced in a study of cytomegalovirus exposure and HLA in healthy donors (dated by TCRdb to 2016 to 2017). The library relied on the immunoSEQ multiplex PCR assay. The multiplex PCR relied on a mix of 60 forward primers for TCR Vbeta segments and 13 reverse primers for TCR Jbeta segments. TCRdb took this table from immuneACCESS and kept in-frame rearrangements with V and J called. Such tables lack part of the clones; where checked against another copy, unresolved V genes explain under half of the gap, and the rest is unexplained. Within this sample are more than 90,000 clones, with approximately 80% of them counted one time only. The ten biggest clones cover about 0.69% of the sample. The sequencing input was PBMCs. These TCRs come from a woman aged 55-69 years in good health and CMV-seronegative.

This clone was found a few times. CDR3 DNA: TGTGCCAGCAGCTTAAATCAGGGATACAATAATCAGCCCCAGCATTTT. This translates into CASSLNQGYNNQPQHF. This chain links TRBV7-2 with TRBJ1-5, with a weak D call TRBD1 (5 bases). V lost 2 bases and J lost 4, with 15 bases in between. Germline V gene data show CDR1 as SGHTA and CDR2 as FQGNSA. The CDR3 sequence is 16 residues long.

The rearrangement uses TRBV25-1 and TRBJ2-3, with a tentative D call TRBD2 (6 bases). The CDR3 totals 15 residues. The germline V gene has CDR1 MGHDK and CDR2 SYGVNS. The V and J ends lost 5 bases and 0 bases respectively, with 12 bases between them. Here the CDR3 reads CASSPRDHSTDTQYF. The CDR3 bases are TGTGCCAGCAGTCCGCGGGACCATAGCACAGATACGCAGTATTTT. Using reference TRBV25-1 and TRBJ2-3 for the parts outside the CDR3, the full variable domain is EADIYQTPRYLVIGTGKKITLECSQTMGHDKMYWYQQDPGMELHLIHYSYGVNSTEKGDLSSESTVSRIRTEHFPLTLESARPSHTSQYLCASSPRDHSTDTQYFGPGTRLTVL.

This clone appeared a few times. The chain couples TRBV19 to TRBJ1-5; D not resolved. Trimming shortened V by 4 bases and J by 2 bases, and 15 bases separated the two germline ends. The CDR3 contains 16 residues. Germline V gene sequence: CDR1 LNHDA, CDR2 SQIVND (reference sequence). CDR3: CASSTSRVGGNQPQHF. The CDR3 DNA follows: TGTGCCAGTAGTACCTCCCGGGTAGGAGGCAATCAGCCCCAGCATTTT.

V gene TRBV7-9 combines with J gene TRBJ1-2; a weak D match, TRBD1 (5 bases). The CDR3 is 14 residues long. CDR1 and CDR2 from the germline V gene are SEHNR and FQNEAQ (reference sequence). Trimming left V 1 base short and J 7 bases short, with 13 bases between. Written as DNA, the CDR3 is TGTGCCAGCAGCTTAGTGTCCCAGGGCGGTGGCTACACCTTC. Translation: CASSLVSQGGGYTF.

As regards this clone: One end of the junction is discordant with germline, which a read error may explain. J is TRBJ1-1 and V is TRBV5-4; D is undetermined. CDR3 length equals 14 residues. Looked up from germline, CDR1 is SGHNT and CDR2 is YYREEE (reference sequence). CDR3 in DNA: TGTGCCAGCAGCTTCCCCACCCGCGAGACTGAAGCTTCCTTT. It is translated as CASSFPTRETEASF.

The chain joins TRBV30 to TRBJ2-7; the D gene is possibly TRBD2 (5 bases). Per the germline V gene, CDR1 is GTSNPN and CDR2 is SVGIG (reference sequence). V lost 2 bases to trimming and J lost 0 bases, with 17 bases between them. The CDR3 has 16 residues. The CDR3 loop reads CAWSFVRQRSSYEQYF. Written as DNA, the CDR3 is TGTGCCTGGAGTTTCGTTCGGCAGCGGAGCTCCTACGAGCAGTACTTC.

The table lists this clone with a count of one. The chain is built from TRBV7-8 and TRBJ1-5; D possibly corresponds to TRBD1 (6 bases). The CDR3 runs 16 residues. V dropped 0 bases and J dropped 7 bases, with 16 bases sitting between them. Germline values: CDR1 SGHVS, CDR2 FQNEAQ. CDR3 nucleotides: TGTGCCAGCAGCTTAGCAGGGGTACAGGGAAGACAGCCCCAGCATTTT. Its protein is CASSLAGVQGRQPQHF.

This sequence joins TRBV18 and TRBJ2-1, with 8 bases fitting TRBD1. J gave up 13 bases and V 5 bases, and 7 bases lay outside the gene matches. This CDR3 has 12 amino acids. CDR1 is KGHSH and CDR2 is LQKENI in the germline V gene. CDR3 sequence reads: CASSSGTGPQFF. CDR3 DNA: TGTGCCAGCTCATCTGGGACAGGCCCTCAGTTCTTC.

V usage is TRBV4-3 and J usage is TRBJ2-1; TRBD2 aligns across 9 bases. CDR1 and CDR2 from the germline V gene are LGHNA and YSLEER. This CDR3 is 14 amino acids long. Trimming cost V 4 bases and J 11 bases; bases outside gene matches: 9. Here the CDR3 DNA reads TGCGCCAGCAGCCCCTTTGGACTAGCGAGCAAGCAGTTCTTC. Residues: CASSPFGLASKQFF.

V usage is TRBV9 and J usage is TRBJ1-2, with D perhaps matching TRBD1 (5 bases). CDR1 and CDR2 (germline): SGDLS, YYNGEE. This CDR3 region has 15 residues. V lost 3 bases, J lost 4 bases, and 16 bases lay in between. The CDR3 protein is CASSGNRAGTYGYTF. The CDR3 coding sequence is TGTGCCAGCAGCGGCAACCGGGCGGGGACCTATGGCTACACCTTC. The whole variable domain, filled in from reference TRBV9 and TRBJ1-2, reads DSGVTQTPKHLITATGQRVTLRCSPRSGDLSVYWYQQSLDQGLQFLIQYYNGEERAKGNILERFSAQQFPDLHSELNLSSLELGDSALYFCASSGNRAGTYGYTFGSGTRLTVV.

DNA for the CDR3: TGTGCCAGCAGTGAATGGGGGGGGGCCTACACCTTC. Encoded protein: CASSEWGGAYTF. The chain links TRBV2 to TRBJ1-2; maybe TRBD1 (6 bases). Germline loops: CDR1 SNHLY, CDR2 FYNNEI. The CDR3 is 12 amino acids. Trimming pared 2 bases from V and 10 bases from J, leaving 11 bases between.

In regard to this clone: Distinct nucleotide sequences in the sample also encode this CDR3. V and J are TRBV28 and TRBJ2-1; possibly TRBD2 for D (5 bases). CDR1 and CDR2 from the germline V gene are MDHEN and SYDVKM. V lost 5 bases, J lost 0 bases, and 14 bases lay in between. The CDR3 contains 16 residues. CDR3 sequence reads: CASSLAGGSSYNEQFF. Here the CDR3 DNA reads TGTGCCAGCAGTCTAGCAGGCGGAAGCTCCTACAATGAGCAGTTCTTC. The full variable domain, with the rest looked up from reference TRBV28 and TRBJ2-1, is DVKVTQSSRYLVKRTGEKVFLECVQDMDHENMFWYRQDPGLGLRLIYFSYDVKMKEKGDIPEGYSVSREKKERFSLILESASTNQTSMYLCASSLAGGSSYNEQFFGPGTRLTVL.

The CDR3 spells CASSPTGMDTQYF. The CDR3 DNA is TGTGCCAGCAGCCCAACAGGGATGGATACGCAGTATTTT. The chain joins TRBV7-2 to TRBJ2-3; possibly TRBD1 for D (6 bases). The CDR3 consists of 13 residues. The germline gives CDR1 SGHTA, CDR2 FQGNSA. V dropped 5 bases and J dropped 6 bases, with 12 bases sitting between them. Together with reference TRBV7-2 and TRBJ2-3, the CDR3 gives the full variable domain: GAGVSQSPSNKVTEKGKDVELRCDPISGHTALYWYRQSLGQGLEFLIYFQGNSAPDKSGLPSDRFSAERTGGSVSTLTIQRTQQEDSAVYLCASSPTGMDTQYFGPGTRLTVL.

This clone was counted only a few times. V and J are TRBV19 and TRBJ2-1, with unresolved D. Per the germline V gene, CDR1 is LNHDA and CDR2 is SQIVND (reference sequence). V dropped 4 bases and J dropped 0 bases, with 4 bases sitting between them. This CDR3 region has 13 residues. CDR3 bases: TGTGCCAGTAGTACGAGCTCCTACAATGAGCAGTTCTTC. It yields the protein CASSTSSYNEQFF. Based on the CDR3 plus reference TRBV19 and TRBJ2-1, the full variable domain is DGGITQSPKYLFRKEGQNVTLSCEQNLNHDAMYWYRQDPGQGLRLIYYSQIVNDFQKGDIAEGYSVSREKKESFPLTVTSAQKNPTAFYLCASSTSSYNEQFFGPGTRLTVL.

The rearrangement uses TRBV4-1 and TRBJ2-7, with 9 bases identical to TRBD1. Germline V gives CDR1 MGHRA, CDR2 YSYEKL. V lost 0 bases and J lost 6; bases outside the gene matches: 9. The CDR3 sequence is 16 residues long. CDR3 DNA sequence: TGCGCCAGCAGCCAAGATACCGGGACAGGGATGTCCGAGCAGTACTTC. Translation: CASSQDTGTGMSEQYF.

The chain uses TRBV7-8 and TRBJ2-7; 9 bases agree with TRBD2. V gave up 1 base and J gave up 0 bases; unmatched junction bases: 1. Germline values: CDR1 SGHVS, CDR2 FQNEAQ. The CDR3 totals 15 residues. Here the CDR3 reads CASSLGGRVSYEQYF. CDR3 nucleotide sequence: TGTGCCAGCAGCTTAGGCGGGAGGGTCTCCTACGAGCAGTACTTC.

The rearrangement joins TRBV11-2 to TRBJ2-7; D is ambiguous. CDR3 size: 13 residues. The germline V gene has CDR1 SGHAT and CDR2 FQNNGV. Trimming shortened V by 3 bases and J by 5 bases, and 11 bases separated the two germline ends. CDR3 amino acids: CASSFGLGDEQYF. For the CDR3, the DNA is TGTGCCAGCAGCTTTGGTCTAGGAGACGAGCAGTACTTC.

The genes are TRBV27 and TRBJ1-5; D is uncertain. In germline, CDR1 is MNHEY, CDR2 SMNVEV (reference sequence). This CDR3 has 14 residues. The V and J ends lost 2 bases and 1 base respectively, with 6 bases between them. The chain's CDR3 is CASSLAGSNQPQHF. Here the CDR3 DNA reads TGTGCCAGCAGTTTAGCGGGAAGCAATCAGCCCCAGCATTTT.

The V and J genes are TRBV5-6 and TRBJ2-3, with D unresolved. The CDR3 is 13 residues long. V lost 0 bases and J 5 bases, leaving 7 bases between the germline ends. Germline CDR1 reads SGHDT; CDR2 reads YYEEEE. The chain's CDR3 is CASSLELVDTQYF. The CDR3 bases are TGTGCCAGCAGCTTGGAACTCGTAGATACGCAGTATTTT.

This clone was detected only once. The CDR3 here is CASTPSPGGLNTGELFF. DNA for the CDR3: TGCGCCAGCACGCCTTCCCCGGGAGGGCTGAACACCGGGGAGCTGTTTTTT. V gene TRBV4-1 combines with J gene TRBJ2-2; the match to TRBD2 covers 8 bases. This CDR3 is 17 amino acids long. Germline loops: CDR1 MGHRA, CDR2 YSYEKL. V was pared by 7 bases and J by 1 base, with 11 bases of the junction left unmatched.

The CDR3 DNA sequence: TGTGCCAGCATCCCAGGGGGAGGAAACACCATATATTTT. The encoded protein is CASIPGGGNTIYF. V gene TRBV6-5 combines with J gene TRBJ1-3, with TRBD1 identical over 7 bases. V gave up 7 bases and J gave up 4 bases; unmatched junction bases: 4. Germline V gene lookup returns CDR1 MNHEY and CDR2 SVGAGI. This CDR3 comprises 13 residues.

This chain uses TRBV5-1 with TRBJ2-5; D call uncertain. CDR3 length equals 8 residues. V shed 6 bases and J shed 9 bases, with 3 bases lying between them. CDR1 and CDR2 (germline): SGHRS, YFSETQ. The CDR3 nucleotides read TGCGCCAGCAACTCCCAGTACTTC. This gives the protein CASNSQYF.

The V call is TRBV4-3, the J call TRBJ2-6; TRBD1 agrees at 8 bases. J gave up 0 bases and V 3 bases, and 7 bases lay outside the gene matches. Germline V lookup: CDR1 LGHNA, CDR2 YSLEER. CDR3 size: 18 residues. The CDR3 region has the DNA TGCGCCAGCAGCCAGGCCGGGACAGGAGTCTCTGGGGCCAACGTCCTGACTTTC. Its protein product is CASSQAGTGVSGANVLTF.